Shown below are 27 T cell receptor beta chains from a single sample sequenced in a study of blood T cell repertoires in COVID-19. Sequencing was performed with immunoSEQ multiplex PCR; in TCRdb, only in-frame clones are kept and a portion is missing. The profile shows a few hundred thousand clones, 88% of them singletons. Sequenced sample: PBMCs or T cells enriched from blood (not recorded which). These receptors came from a woman aged 18-29 years who had recovered from COVID-19.

This chain connects TRBV6-5 to TRBJ1-2, with 8 bases aligning to TRBD1. The CDR3 runs 13 residues. Germline values: CDR1 MNHEY, CDR2 SVGAGI. V lost 7 bases to trimming and J lost 7 bases; unmatched junction nucleotides: 8. The CDR3 sequence: CASTIDRGSGYTF. The CDR3 region has the DNA TGTGCCAGCACTATTGACAGGGGATCTGGCTACACCTTC.

This chain joins TRBV7-2 and TRBJ2-2, with D tentatively TRBD2 (6 bases). Germline CDR1 is SGHTA and CDR2 is FQGNSA. V lost 5 bases, J lost 5 bases, and 15 bases lay in between. This CDR3 has 15 residues. The CDR3 coding sequence is TGTGCCAGCAGCCCCGTCGAAGGGAGGACCGGGGAGCTGTTTTTT. It encodes CASSPVEGRTGELFF. Drawing the rest from reference TRBV7-2 and TRBJ2-2, the complete variable domain is GAGVSQSPSNKVTEKGKDVELRCDPISGHTALYWYRQSLGQGLEFLIYFQGNSAPDKSGLPSDRFSAERTGGSVSTLTIQRTQQEDSAVYLCASSPVEGRTGELFFGEGSRLTVL.

A word on this clone: The junction shows a germline mismatch at one end, possibly a read error. This chain connects TRBV20-1 to TRBJ1-1; D gene ambiguous. The germline V gene encodes CDR1 DFQATT and CDR2 SNEGSKA (reference sequence). The CDR3 is made up of 11 amino acids. The CDR3 loop reads CSARGDTEAFF. The DNA of the CDR3 is TGCAGTGCCAGAGGAGACACTGAAGCTTTCTTT.

The chain recombines TRBV5-6 with TRBJ1-3, with unresolved D. The CDR3 extends over 14 amino acids. V was shortened by 0 bases and J by 0 bases, with 4 bases between the two germline ends. Germline loops: CDR1 SGHDT, CDR2 YYEEEE. The CDR3 reads CASSLGSSGNTIYF. CDR3 nucleotide sequence: TGTGCCAGCAGCTTGGGCAGCTCTGGAAACACCATATATTTT.

The V call is TRBV5-4, the J call TRBJ1-1, with D possibly being TRBD1 (6 bases). Trimming removed 0 bases from V and 9 bases from J, with 12 bases in between. Per the germline V gene, CDR1 is SGHNT and CDR2 is YYREEE (reference sequence). The CDR3 runs to 13 residues. CDR3 sequence: CASSLGQDTQAFF. For the CDR3, the DNA is TGTGCCAGCAGCTTGGGACAGGATACCCAAGCTTTCTTT.

The CDR3: CASSLKGQHNQPQHF. In DNA form, the CDR3 reads TGTGCCAGCAGCCTAAAAGGACAGCACAATCAGCCCCAGCATTTT. The rearrangement uses TRBV3-1 (or the pseudogene TRBV3-2) and TRBJ1-5, with D possibly matching TRBD1 (6 bases). Trimming removed 4 bases at V and 3 bases at J, with 13 bases between. The CDR3 length is 15 residues. The germline gives CDR1 LGHDT, CDR2 YNNKEL (reference sequence).

To note about this clone: Because it lacks the conserved phenylalanine or tryptophan at the end, this CDR3 is likely a read error. The limits of the CDR3 on the DNA are not certain, so only TCRdb's listed CDR3 is given. The chain uses TRBV6-2 or TRBV6-3 and TRBJ1-1. Germline CDR1 and CDR2: MNHEY and SVGEGT. The length of the CDR3 is 13 amino acids, counting both ends. The CDR3 protein is CASSYPPPEAEVV.

Only a few counts were recorded for this clone. The chain is built from TRBV7-9 and TRBJ2-7, with D possibly matching TRBD1 (6 bases). The V gene lost 6 bases and the J gene lost 5 bases, with 17 bases spanning the gap. The CDR3 has 14 amino acids. CDR1 and CDR2 (germline): SEHNR, FQNEAQ (reference sequence). Here the CDR3 reads CASSPPPQGNEQYF. The CDR3 DNA is TGTGCCAGCAGTCCCCCTCCACAGGGAAACGAGCAGTACTTC.

This clone was picked up one time. The V call is TRBV19, the J call TRBJ2-2; 7 bases line up with TRBD1. CDR1 and CDR2 (germline): LNHDA, SQIVND (reference sequence). The trim removed 6 bases at V and 3 bases at J, leaving 7 bases unmatched. The CDR3 consists of 15 residues. CDR3 in amino acids: CASRTGQIHTGELFF. CDR3 in DNA: TGTGCCAGTAGAACGGGACAGATCCACACCGGGGAGCTGTTTTTT. The whole variable domain, remainder taken from reference TRBV19 and TRBJ2-2, is DGGITQSPKYLFRKEGQNVTLSCEQNLNHDAMYWYRQDPGQGLRLIYYSQIVNDFQKGDIAEGYSVSREKKESFPLTVTSAQKNPTAFYLCASRTGQIHTGELFFGEGSRLTVL.

The genes are TRBV6-5 and TRBJ1-2, with D unclear. In germline, CDR1 is MNHEY, CDR2 SVGAGI. V gave up 0 bases and J gave up 6 bases, with 14 bases separating them. CDR3 size: 15 residues. CDR3 sequence: CASSYSIVTSDGYTF. The CDR3 bases are TGTGCCAGCAGTTACTCGATAGTAACGTCGGATGGCTACACCTTC.

The chain uses TRBV6-5 and TRBJ1-2, with D possibly being TRBD1 (5 bases). This CDR3 is built from 14 residues. Per germline, CDR1 MNHEY and CDR2 SVGAGI. Trimming removed 0 bases at V and 8 bases at J, with 13 bases between. The DNA for the CDR3 is TGTGCCAGCAGTTACTCTCAGGGAAGTGGAGGCTACACCTTC. Its protein product is CASSYSQGSGGYTF.

This chain joins TRBV30 and TRBJ2-7, with 7 bases fitting TRBD1. Losses at the gene ends were 8 bases for V and 3 bases for J; bases not matched to a gene: 7. CDR3 length: 12 amino acids. Germline V gene data show CDR1 as GTSNPN and CDR2 as SVGIG (reference sequence). The DNA for the CDR3 is TGTGCCGGCCGGGACAGCTTCTACGAGCAGTACTTC. Protein: CAGRDSFYEQYF.

The V gene is TRBV3-1 (or the pseudogene TRBV3-2), the J gene TRBJ2-4; 15 nucleotides match TRBD2. Germline trimming cut 3 bases from V and 0 bases from J; bases unmatched to any gene: 3. The germline CDR1 and CDR2 sequences are LGHDT and YNNKEL (reference sequence). The CDR3 has 18 residues. DNA of the CDR3: TGTGCCAGCAGCCACGGACTAGCGGGGGGGCTAGCCAAAAACATTCAGTACTTC. Amino acid sequence: CASSHGLAGGLAKNIQYF.

This chain links TRBV18 with TRBJ1-3; D gene uncertain. The CDR3 is 13 residues long. Trimming removed 3 bases at V and 8 bases at J, with 11 bases between. The germline CDR1 and CDR2 sequences are KGHSH and LQKENI. This chain's CDR3 is CASSPPARDTIYF. CDR3 coding DNA: TGTGCCAGCTCACCCCCTGCACGGGACACCATATATTTT.

The V and J genes are TRBV5-1 and TRBJ2-1, with a weak D call TRBD2 (6 bases). V was cut by 7 bases and J by 1 base, with 9 bases left in between. Germline V CDR1 and CDR2: SGHRS, YFSETQ. This CDR3 is 13 amino acids long. CDR3 coding DNA: TGCGCCAGCGGGGGGATGTCCTACAATGAGCAGTTCTTC. It encodes CASGGMSYNEQFF.

This clone was recorded once. The chain recombines TRBV10-2 with TRBJ1-2; 8 bases are a match to TRBD1. Unmatched junction bases numbered 7, after V lost 5 bases and J lost 2 bases. The CDR3 has 15 residues. Germline lookup yields CDR1 WSHSY and CDR2 SAAADI. This CDR3 is CASSTGQGANYGYTF. The CDR3 DNA is TGCGCCAGCAGTACCGGACAGGGTGCCAACTATGGCTACACCTTC.

This rearrangement joins TRBV6-5 to TRBJ1-4; D is perhaps TRBD1 (5 bases). V was shortened by 6 bases and J by 2 bases, with 13 bases between the two germline ends. CDR1 and CDR2 (germline): MNHEY, SVGAGI. This CDR3 spans 15 amino acids. In DNA, the CDR3 is TGTGCCAGCAGGTCCAAGGGGCGGACTAATGAAAAACTGTTTTTT. Its protein product is CASRSKGRTNEKLFF.

This clone was seen a few times. This rearrangement joins TRBV7-2 to TRBJ2-7; possible D gene TRBD1, 5 bases. The CDR3 runs 14 residues. V gave up 1 base and J gave up 3 bases, with 10 bases separating them. Germline values: CDR1 SGHTA, CDR2 FQGNSA. CDR3 sequence (DNA): TGTGCCAGCAGCTTAGACAGGTTCGACTACGAGCAGTACTTC. Protein: CASSLDRFDYEQYF.

J is TRBJ1-2 and V is TRBV7-2; TRBD1 aligns across 11 bases. This CDR3 comprises 14 residues. V gave up 6 bases and J gave up 3 bases; unmatched junction bases: 3. Germline-derived CDR1 and CDR2 are SGHTA and FQGNSA. The CDR3 DNA is TGTGCCAGCAGGCGGACAGGGGGCGACTATGGCTACACCTTC. This gives the protein CASRRTGGDYGYTF.

The chain has TRBV5-1 and TRBJ1-4; TRBD1 matches 8 bases. This CDR3 spans 14 amino acids. Germline assignment: CDR1 SGHRS and CDR2 YFSETQ. Germline trimming cut 0 bases from V and 6 bases from J; bases unmatched to any gene: 1. DNA of the CDR3: TGCGCCAGCAGCTTGGTACAGGGGGATGAAAAACTGTTTTTT. This translates into CASSLVQGDEKLFF.

The chain uses TRBV9 and TRBJ2-5, with D perhaps TRBD2 (6 bases). Germline V gene data show CDR1 as SGDLS and CDR2 as YYNGEE. The CDR3 consists of 15 residues. V gave up 0 bases and J gave up 7 bases, with 16 bases separating them. The CDR3 DNA sequence: TGTGCCAGCAGCGTAGGGGTAGCGGCCGGGGCGACCCAGTACTTC. It is translated as CASSVGVAAGATQYF.

This sequence joins TRBV5-4 and TRBJ1-2; 10 bases are shared with TRBD1. CDR3 length equals 15 residues. Germline values: CDR1 SGHNT, CDR2 YYREEE (reference sequence). V lost 1 base, J lost 3 bases, and 3 bases stayed unmatched. In DNA form, the CDR3 reads TGTGCCAGCAGCTTGTGGGACAGGGGCGACTATGGCTACACCTTC. Its protein product is CASSLWDRGDYGYTF.

V gene TRBV7-9 combines with J gene TRBJ1-3; TRBD1 agrees at 9 bases. J was trimmed by 4 bases and V by 4 bases; bases with no gene match: 11. The germline gives CDR1 SEHNR, CDR2 FQNEAQ (reference sequence). The CDR3 covers 17 residues. CDR3 amino acids: CASSSPWDRDSGNTIYF. CDR3 nucleotides: TGTGCCAGCAGCTCGCCTTGGGACAGGGACAGCGGAAACACCATATATTTT. The variable domain in full, completed from reference TRBV7-9 and TRBJ1-3, reads DTGVSQNPRHKITKRGQNVTFRCDPISEHNRLYWYRQTLGQGPEFLTYFQNEAQLEKSRLLSDRFSAERPKGSFSTLEIQRTEQGDSAMYLCASSSPWDRDSGNTIYFGEGSWLTVV.

The V call is TRBV7-9, the J call TRBJ1-4, with 9 bases identical to TRBD1. This CDR3 is 15 amino acids long. Germline lookup yields CDR1 SEHNR and CDR2 FQNEAQ (reference sequence). The V gene end was trimmed by 3 bases and the J gene end by 3 bases; junction bases not matched to a gene: 2. The CDR3 DNA sequence: TGTGCCAGCAGCTTGGGACAGGGCCCTAATGAAAAACTGTTTTTT. Translation gives CASSLGQGPNEKLFF.

This rearrangement joins TRBV7-2 to TRBJ2-7, with 8 bases fitting TRBD2. The length of the CDR3 is 17 residues. CDR1 and CDR2 from the germline V gene are SGHTA and FQGNSA. J lost 2 bases, V lost 1 base, and 10 bases had no gene match. CDR3 nucleotide sequence: TGTGCCAGCAGCTTAGGTATCCGAGCGGGGGCCGCCTACGAGCAGTACTTC. Its translation is CASSLGIRAGAAYEQYF.

This rearrangement joins TRBV12-3 or TRBV12-4 to TRBJ2-7; no clear D gene. Trimming shortened V by 6 bases and J by 7 bases, and 13 bases separated the two germline ends. CDR3 length equals 12 residues. The CDR3 loop reads CASSLLSWEQYF. DNA for the CDR3: TGTGCCAGCAGCCTCTTGAGTTGGGAGCAGTACTTC.

The rearrangement links TRBV30 to TRBJ2-7; 9 bases map to TRBD1. Germline V gene data show CDR1 as GTSNPN and CDR2 as SVGIG (reference sequence). V was clipped by 3 bases and J by 6 bases; unmatched bases: 18. The CDR3 totals 17 residues. DNA for the CDR3: TGTGCCTGGAGCGGCAAAGGGGGCGGGACAGGGTTCCTCGAGCAGTACTTC. Translated, it gives CAWSGKGGGTGFLEQYF.